These T cell receptor beta chains were read from a single sample in a study of T cell repertoires in cytomegalovirus infection. No antigens are known for them. TCRdb reanalysed the reads using MiXCR and keeps one entry per CDR3 protein. The sample lists roughly 570,000 distinct CDR3 sequences; about 40% were seen once. The material sequenced was cultured PBMCs, taken from culture after CMV antigen stimulation. The receptors shown here come from a human donor in good health (CMV status not recorded). Some clones in this sample may be carry-over from other donors' samples. The CDR3 runs from the conserved cysteine through the conserved F or W. A D gene is named only where the DNA matches it firmly. Clone size appears in some rows only: once, few, many, or a class for an expanded clone.

clone_size	v_call	d_call	j_call	cdr3_nt	cdr3_aa
few	TRBV6-1	TRBD2	TRBJ2-3	TGTGCCAGCAGTGAGTCTAGCGGGACCCGCACAGATACGCAGTATTTT	CASSESSGTRTDTQYF
-	TRBV4-3	-	TRBJ2-7	TGCGCCAGCAGCCAAGAAGGGGGAGGGCCCTACGAGCAGTACTTC	CASSQEGGGPYEQYF
-	TRBV7-2	-	TRBJ2-7	TGTGCCAGCAGCTTACTTGGGCTAGACTACGAGCAGTACTTC	CASSLLGLDYEQYF
few	TRBV7-2	-	TRBJ1-4	TGTGCCAGCAGCTTAGCGAAAGGCAGGGAGTGGGATGAAAAACTGTTTTTT	CASSLAKGREWDEKLFF
few	TRBV6-6	-	TRBJ2-2	TGTGCCAGCAGTCCCCACCGTCGCGAGGGAAGGACCGGGGAGCTGTTTTTT	CASSPHRREGRTGELFF
-	TRBV7-9	TRBD1	TRBJ1-5	TGTGCCAGCAGCTCGGGACAGAGGGATCAGCCCCAGCATTTT	CASSSGQRDQPQHF
once	TRBV7-9	TRBD1	TRBJ2-3	TGTGCCAGCAAACCCCCGACAGGGCCGATTGATACGCAGTATTTT	CASKPPTGPIDTQYF
-	TRBV7-2	TRBD2	TRBJ2-1	TGTGCCAGCAGCTTAGGTAGCGGGGCGACTTGGAATGAGCAGTTCTTC	CASSLGSGATWNEQFF
-	TRBV20-1	-	TRBJ1-1	TGCAGTGCTCGACGTCAGGGGACTGAAGCTTTCTTT	CSARRQGTEAFF
few	TRBV15	-	TRBJ2-1	TGTGCCACCAGCAGTGGGGTTGGGGGGGCCGGAGTTGGTGAGCAGTTCTTC	CATSSGVGGAGVGEQFF
once	TRBV2	TRBD2	TRBJ2-5	TGTGCCAGCAGTTCTCCGGTGGGACTAGCGGGGGGGTTGGGGGAGACCCAGTACTTC	CASSSPVGLAGGLGETQYF
-	TRBV7-2	-	TRBJ2-7	TGTGCCAGCAGCTCTAACCCTGGGGGCGCCTACGAGCAGTACTTC	CASSSNPGGAYEQYF
-	TRBV24-1	-	TRBJ2-2	TGTGCCACCAGTGATCCTGCCAATCCGAACACCGGGGAGCTGTTTTTT	CATSDPANPNTGELFF
many	TRBV7-2	-	TRBJ1-5	TGTGCCAGCAGCTTAGCGGGGATTGGTCAGCCCCAGCATTTT	CASSLAGIGQPQHF